Reported below is one TCR beta chain. Generated by immunoSEQ multiplex PCR, the TCRdb table keeps only in-frame clones and is missing some. Of 150,000 or so clones in the sample, roughly nine tenths were seen once. This entry comes from a study of T cell responses to AZD1222 COVID-19 vaccine. On the study more broadly: Second-dose schedules of about 4 or about 12 weeks were combined.

The length of the CDR3 is 16 residues. Germline trimming cut 5 bases from V and 2 bases from J; bases unmatched to any gene: 9. Germline values: CDR1 SEHNR, CDR2 FQNEAQ (reference sequence). This sequence joins TRBV7-9 and TRBJ2-3, with 8 bases matching TRBD1. The sequence was collected from an adult in good health. Sequenced material: peripheral blood, taken on day 0 of AZD1222 vaccination. CDR3 residues: CASSALQTGATDTQYF. The CDR3 DNA reads as TGTGCCAGCAGCGCCCTACAGACAGGGGCCACAGATACGCAGTATTTT.